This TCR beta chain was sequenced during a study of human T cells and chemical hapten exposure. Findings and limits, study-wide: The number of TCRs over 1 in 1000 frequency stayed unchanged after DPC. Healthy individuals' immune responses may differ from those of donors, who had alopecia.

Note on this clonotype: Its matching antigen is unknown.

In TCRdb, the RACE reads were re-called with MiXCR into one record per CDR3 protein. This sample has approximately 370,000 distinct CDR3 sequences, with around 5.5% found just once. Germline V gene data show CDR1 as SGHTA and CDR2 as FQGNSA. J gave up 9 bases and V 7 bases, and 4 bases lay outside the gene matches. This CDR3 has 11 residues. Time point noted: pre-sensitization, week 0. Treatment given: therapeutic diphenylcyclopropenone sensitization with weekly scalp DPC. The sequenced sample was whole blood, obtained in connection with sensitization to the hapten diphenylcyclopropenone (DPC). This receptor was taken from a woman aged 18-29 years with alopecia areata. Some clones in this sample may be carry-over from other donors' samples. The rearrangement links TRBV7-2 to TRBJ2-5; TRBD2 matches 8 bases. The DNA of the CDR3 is TGTGCCAGCACCCCCGGGGGGGCCCAGTACTTC. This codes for CASTPGGAQYF. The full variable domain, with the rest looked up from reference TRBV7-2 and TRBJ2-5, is GAGVSQSPSNKVTEKGKDVELRCDPISGHTALYWYRQSLGQGLEFLIYFQGNSAPDKSGLPSDRFSAERTGGSVSTLTIQRTQQEDSAVYLCASTPGGAQYFGPGTRLLVL.